Below are 13 T cell receptor beta chains sequenced from a single sample in a study of blood T cell repertoires in COVID-19. This table comes from immunoSEQ multiplex PCR, and its TCRdb copy is limited to in-frame clones, with some not included. The table has around 450,000 clones, around 91% seen once. Specimen: PBMCs or T cells enriched from blood (not recorded which). The receptor source for this set is a man between 18 and 29 years old who had recovered from COVID-19.

The gene calls are TRBV2 and TRBJ2-7; 8 bases fit TRBD1. V shed 4 bases and J 3 bases; nucleotides not matched to a gene: 11. Germline assignment: CDR1 SNHLY and CDR2 FYNNEI. The CDR3 is 16 amino acids. Here the CDR3 DNA reads TGTGCCAGCAGTGCCCGGATCGCCGGGACAGGCTACGAGCAGTACTTC. Translation gives CASSARIAGTGYEQYF. The variable domain in full, with the rest retrieved from reference TRBV2 and TRBJ2-7, is EPEVTQTPSHQVTQMGQEVILRCVPISNHLYFYWYRQILGQKVEFLVSFYNNEISEKSEIFDDQFSVERPDGSNFTLKIRSTKLEDSAMYFCASSARIAGTGYEQYFGPGTRLTVT.

The chain is built from TRBV3-1 (or the pseudogene TRBV3-2) and TRBJ1-4; D is unclear. The CDR3 totals 14 residues. Trimming took 3 bases from V and 8 from J, leaving 13 bases between them. Germline CDR1 reads LGHDT; CDR2 reads YNNKEL (reference sequence). The CDR3 reads CASSHLGSGEKLFF. DNA of the CDR3: TGTGCCAGCAGCCACCTCGGAAGCGGAGAAAAACTGTTTTTT.

V and J are TRBV2 and TRBJ2-2; 15 bases map to TRBD2. The germline gives CDR1 SNHLY, CDR2 FYNNEI. The CDR3 contains 17 residues. After removal of 6 bases from V and 5 bases from J, the junction contained 7 bases not matched to a gene. The CDR3 here is CASSPPGLAGGTGELFF. CDR3 nucleotide sequence: TGTGCCAGCAGCCCTCCAGGACTAGCGGGAGGGACCGGGGAGCTGTTTTTT.

The chain uses TRBV7-9 and TRBJ1-2, with D possibly being TRBD1 (6 bases). The CDR3 spans 14 residues. The V gene lost 5 bases and the J gene lost 8 bases, with 18 bases spanning the gap. Germline V gives CDR1 SEHNR, CDR2 FQNEAQ (reference sequence). CDR3 DNA: TGTGCCAGCAGCCCTGGGGACATAGTGATCGGCTACACCTTC. Translating gives CASSPGDIVIGYTF.

The CDR3 protein is CASSLGGAGELFF. DNA for the CDR3: TGTGCCAGCAGTTTAGGGGGAGCCGGGGAGCTGTTTTTT. The V gene is TRBV6-2 or TRBV6-3, the J gene TRBJ2-2; D may be TRBD1 (6 bases). With 4 bases removed from V and 6 bases from J, the gap between germline ends came to 9 bases. The CDR3 has 13 residues. CDR1 is MNHEY and CDR2 is SVGEGT in the germline V gene.

V is TRBV7-9 and J is TRBJ1-3; D is uncertain. V lost 4 bases and J lost 0, with 7 bases in between. Per germline, CDR1 SEHNR and CDR2 FQNEAQ (reference sequence). The length of the CDR3 is 14 residues. The CDR3 reads CASSSQTSGNTIYF. The CDR3 coding sequence is TGTGCCAGCAGCTCACAGACCTCTGGAAACACCATATATTTT.

The chain uses TRBV27 and TRBJ2-7; the D gene is possibly TRBD1 (6 bases). Trimming pared 8 bases from V and 4 bases from J, leaving 15 bases between. Germline-derived CDR1 and CDR2 are MNHEY and SMNVEV (reference sequence). CDR3 length: 13 residues. The CDR3 here is CASGIQGSYEQYF. CDR3 in DNA: TGTGCCAGCGGAATCCAGGGGTCTTACGAGCAGTACTTC.

The chain couples TRBV5-4 to TRBJ2-7; D is possibly TRBD2 (6 bases). The length of the CDR3 is 15 residues. Germline V gene lookup returns CDR1 SGHNT and CDR2 YYREEE (reference sequence). V lost 3 bases and J 0 bases, leaving 13 bases between the germline ends. The DNA of the CDR3 is TGTGCCAGCAGCTCCGCTAGCGATAGCTCCTACGAGCAGTACTTC. Protein: CASSSASDSSYEQYF. Complete variable domain (other parts from reference TRBV5-4 and TRBJ2-7): ETGVTQSPTHLIKTRGQQVTLRCSSQSGHNTVSWYQQALGQGPQFIFQYYREEENGRGNFPPRFSGLQFPNYSSELNVNALELDDSALYLCASSSASDSSYEQYFGPGTRLTVT.

The table lists this clone with a count of one. V is TRBV6-5 and J is TRBJ1-6; 8 bases are a match to TRBD1. The CDR3 covers 14 residues. The trim removed 6 bases at V and 8 bases at J, leaving 6 bases unmatched. The germline CDR1 and CDR2 sequences are MNHEY and SVGAGI. CDR3 loop: CASRVGQVDSPLHF. CDR3 in DNA: TGTGCCAGCAGGGTGGGACAGGTGGATTCACCCCTCCACTTT.

The rearrangement links TRBV20-1 to TRBJ2-3; 8 nucleotides agree with TRBD1. The J segment lost 4 bases and the V segment lost 3 bases, leaving 9 bases of the junction unmatched. This CDR3 has 15 residues. Germline V gene lookup returns CDR1 DFQATT and CDR2 SNEGSKA (reference sequence). CDR3 DNA: TGCAGTGCTAGTTCAGGGGGCGCCCGGGCAGATACGCAGTATTTT. The encoded protein is CSASSGGARADTQYF.

This clone was recorded only once. V usage is TRBV7-9 and J usage is TRBJ2-1; the match to TRBD2 covers 10 bases. CDR1 and CDR2 (germline): SEHNR, FQNEAQ (reference sequence). V shed 5 bases and J 2 bases; nucleotides not matched to a gene: 6. The CDR3 has 16 residues. For the CDR3, the DNA is TGTGCCAGCAGCACTAGCGGGACGCCGGCCTACAATGAGCAGTTCTTC. The encoded protein is CASSTSGTPAYNEQFF.

Turning to this clone: An end of the junction does not agree with germline; a read error may underlie this. The chain carries TRBV9 and TRBJ1-4, with 9 nucleotides matching TRBD1. CDR1 and CDR2 from the germline V gene are SGDLS and YYNGEE. The CDR3 consists of 15 residues. CDR3 residues: CASSAWTGENEKLFF. The CDR3 DNA is TGTGCCAGCAGCGCCTGGACAGGGGAAAATGAAAAGCTGTTTTTT.

The V and J genes are TRBV6-5 and TRBJ1-1; the D gene is possibly TRBD1 (6 bases). Germline CDR1 is MNHEY and CDR2 is SVGAGI. Trimming cost V 6 bases and J 5 bases, with 16 bases left between them. The CDR3 sequence is 14 residues long. The chain's CDR3 is CASRAGDGRTEAFF. The CDR3 coding sequence is TGTGCCAGCAGGGCAGGGGATGGAAGGACTGAAGCTTTCTTT.